The 13 T cell receptor beta chains below all came from one sample that was sequenced in a study of T cells expressing NK-cell markers. No DNA is given; TCRdb re-called the 5' RACE reads and lists each CDR3 protein once. The repertoire shows approximately 420,000 distinct CDR3 sequences; the top ten hold over 8.5%. Material: blood T cells: a sorted CD56 or NKG2C T cell subset, CD4+ or CD8+ T cells, or bulk PBMC T cells (not recorded which). The source is a woman between 50 and 59 years old in good health.

The CDR3: CASSPKVGNTEAFF. The chain uses TRBV6-5 and TRBJ1-1. The germline V gene has CDR1 MNHEY and CDR2 SVGAGI. The CDR3 runs 14 residues.

The J gene is TRBJ2-2, the V gene TRBV11-2. Germline CDR1 and CDR2: SGHAT and FQNNGV. The CDR3 is 16 amino acids. The CDR3 protein is CASSLGSGVDTGELFF.

CDR3 sequence: CASSPRLRDNEQFF. This chain joins TRBV9 and TRBJ2-1; TCRdb reports TRBD2, a call that lacks DNA to check it against. This CDR3 comprises 14 residues. CDR1 is SGDLS, CDR2 YYNGEE, per germline. The entire variable domain, with the rest obtained from reference TRBV9 and TRBJ2-1, is as follows: DSGVTQTPKHLITATGQRVTLRCSPRSGDLSVYWYQQSLDQGLQFLIQYYNGEERAKGNILERFSAQQFPDLHSELNLSSLELGDSALYFCASSPRLRDNEQFFGPGTRLTVL.

This rearrangement joins TRBV20-1 to TRBJ2-3; with no DNA, the TCRdb D assignment of TRBD2 cannot be verified. Germline lookup yields CDR1 DFQATT and CDR2 SNEGSKA (reference sequence). The CDR3 runs to 16 residues. The CDR3 sequence is CSARDYQRGTTDTQYF.

The chain couples TRBV12-3 or TRBV12-4 to TRBJ2-3; TCRdb indicates TRBD1, and absent DNA this call remains unverified. There are 17 residues in the CDR3. The CDR3 here is CASRPMSGTGTTDTQYF.

The chain links TRBV28 to TRBJ2-2; as DNA is missing, the TRBD2 call by TCRdb cannot be tested. CDR1 is MDHEN, CDR2 SYDVKM, per germline. CDR3 size: 16 residues. This chain's CDR3 is CASRPTSGPNTGELFF. Based on the CDR3 plus reference TRBV28 and TRBJ2-2, the full variable domain is DVKVTQSSRYLVKRTGEKVFLECVQDMDHENMFWYRQDPGLGLRLIYFSYDVKMKEKGDIPEGYSVSREKKERFSLILESASTNQTSMYLCASRPTSGPNTGELFFGEGSRLTVL.

The rearrangement uses TRBV6-6 and TRBJ1-2. The germline gives CDR1 MNHNY, CDR2 SVGAGI (reference sequence). CDR3 length equals 13 residues. The CDR3 loop is CASLRSREDGYTF.

V usage is TRBV12-3 or TRBV12-4 and J usage is TRBJ1-1; TCRdb returns TRBD1, unconfirmable since there is no DNA. This CDR3 contains 15 residues. The CDR3 spells CASSPRTGLNTEAFF.

The chain carries TRBV29-1 and TRBJ2-1; TCRdb gives TRBD1 as the D gene, but with no DNA this cannot be confirmed. The CDR3 runs 11 residues. The germline V gene has CDR1 SQVTM and CDR2 ANQGSEA. The CDR3 here is CSVAARGEQFF.

The gene calls are TRBV20-1 and TRBJ2-1; checking the TCRdb D call of TRBD2 is not possible without DNA. CDR3 size: 16 residues. Germline CDR1 DFQATT, CDR2 SNEGSKA (reference sequence). CDR3 in amino acids: CSASIGTSGRLYEQFF.

The V call is TRBV7-8, the J call TRBJ2-3; TCRdb proposes TRBD2, but this gene call is untestable without DNA. Germline CDR1 and CDR2: SGHVS and FQNEAQ. The length of the CDR3 is 17 residues. The CDR3 sequence is CASSLASTSASTDTQYF.

The chain has TRBV4-1 and TRBJ2-3; TCRdb proposes TRBD2, but this gene call is untestable without DNA. Germline CDR1 reads MGHRA; CDR2 reads YSYEKL. The CDR3 is 17 residues long. CDR3 protein: CASSQERLAGGTDTQYF.

This rearrangement joins TRBV14 to TRBJ2-3; the D call from TCRdb, TRBD2, cannot be confirmed without DNA. This CDR3 has 13 amino acids. Per the germline V gene, CDR1 is SGHDN and CDR2 is FVKESK. The CDR3 spells CASSQYLAGTQYF. The variable domain in full, with the rest retrieved from reference TRBV14 and TRBJ2-3, is EAGVTQFPSHSVIEKGQTVTLRCDPISGHDNLYWYRRVMGKEIKFLLHFVKESKQDESGMPNNRFLAERTGGTYSTLKVQPAELEDSGVYFCASSQYLAGTQYFGPGTRLTVL.